The T cell receptor beta chain described here comes from a study of T cell responses to AZD1222 COVID-19 vaccine (dated by TCRdb to the early 2020s). With regard to the full study: AZD1222 recipients whose second dose came at about 4 weeks and those whose second dose came at about 12 weeks were combined into one group, since spike-specific TCR depth and breadth did not differ between the two schedules. A total of 233 trial participants underwent TCR sequencing, of whom nearly 210 had received two doses of AZD1222 and 26 had received two doses of the MenACWY control vaccine. Trial participants were enrolled into age subgroups of 18-55, 56-69 and 70-plus years, which contained approximately 150, 28 and 58 TCR-sequenced participants, respectively. Findings and caveats that apply to the study as a whole: Participants were mostly white British, with more females than males. The authors suggested clonal diversity may have been underestimated. Conclusions about previously exposed vaccinees are limited because only six or seven AZD1222 recipients were SARS-CoV-2 seropositive at baseline. Nearly half of unique spike-specific TCRs reportedly recognized epitopes outside regions mutated in the B.1.351 and B.1.1.7 variants. The whole spike protein was spanned by vaccine-associated CD4 TCRs, and dominant responses were seen in regions 160-218 and 743-854. The 56-69-year group was small, and its depth increase did not reach significance, likely because of low power. Because no day 14 peak-response samples were available, the repertoires could be characterized only after the peak T cell response. A significant rise in spike-specific TCR breadth and depth was observed after two AZD1222 doses relative to day 0 and relative to MenACWY recipients.

The CDR3 regions of human TCRbeta chains were analyzed by immunosequencing. The original pipeline was this. Repertoire TCRs were matched against a reference library of SARS-CoV-2-specific TCRs generated with the MIRA antigen-specificity platform. Breadth was defined as the fraction of unique TCRs that were SARS-CoV-2-associated, and depth was defined as the fraction of total T cells that were SARS-CoV-2-associated. Using the MIRA data, each spike-specific TCR was assigned both to the spike region to which the TCR was reactive and to a CD4 or CD8 class. Log10-transformed breadth and depth values were compared by one-way ANOVA with Sidak's multiple comparisons tests. Imported from immuneACCESS, the table was reduced by TCRdb to in-frame sequences with V and J called. These copies leave out some clones; in studies compared against another copy, an unresolved V gene accounts for under half, and the cause of the remainder is not known. The D gene and trimming were derived from the DNA, and the V and J assignments and clone size from that table. The sample table records about 140,000 clones; over 85% of these occur just once. The biggest ten clones account for 1.5% to 2% of the sample.

This clone was found once. Which antigen it targets is not known. The input lacks base qualities; no much larger clone sits a single base away. The intended sense of this specimen's time point label: baseline before first vaccination. Vaccinee samples were obtained from the UK trials COV001 and COV002, which included a single-blind randomized controlled phase 2/3 trial of AZD1222 (ChAdOx1 nCoV-19) in healthy adults. For TCRbeta chain sequencing, PBMC samples from trial participants were taken at day 0 and at day 28 after the second dose. The TCR originated in an adult in good health. Specimen: peripheral blood, collected on day 0 of AZD1222 vaccination.

The sequenced DNA is TGTGCCAGCAGCTTGCTAGGCAGGAGCCAAGAGACCCAGTACTTC. Its product reads: CASSLLGRSQETQYF. The rearrangement joined TRBV5-6 to TRBJ2-5; no confident D gene assignment can be made. V gives up 1 base and J gives up 1 base, and the segment between their germline ends measures 11 bases. The CDR3 runs 15 residues from the cysteine to the phenylalanine. The kept DNA is CDR3 alone, 45 bases in frame from the first base. From a lookup of the germline V gene, CDR1 and CDR2 are SGHDT and YYEEEE.